The entry below gives a single T cell receptor (beta chain) sequence along with its context. The antigen is undetermined. The CDR3 loop spans 14 amino acids. The germline V gene encodes CDR1 SGHTA and CDR2 FQGNSA. V dropped 1 base and J dropped 6; count of bases not matched to a gene: 3. Each patient relapsed following autologous stem cell transplantation, and prior brentuximab vedotin exposure differed. Complete response, partial response or progressive disease constituted the best responses recorded. Measured with immunoSEQ multiplex PCR; TCRdb has only the in-frame clones, and not every one. The repertoire holds around 65,000 clones, with about 91% as singletons. These data are taken from a study of PD-1 blockade in classical Hodgkin lymphoma. Overall study context: The nivolumab dose that patients received was 3 mg/kg, given intravenously every 2 weeks.

General study results and limits: Reports described newly diagnosed patients as having lower baseline TCR diversity than healthy donors. Repertoire differences have undefined causes, possibly disease activity or prior therapy.

V and J are TRBV7-2 and TRBJ1-5, with 7 bases fitting TRBD1. Sequencing used peripheral blood mononuclear cells (PBMCs), obtained at baseline. The source is a human donor with classical Hodgkin lymphoma. The CDR3 DNA sequence: TGTGCCAGCAGCTTAGGAGGGGACAGTCAGCCCCAGCATTTT. Protein: CASSLGGDSQPQHF.